This T cell receptor beta chain was captured by sequencing in a study of vaccination and CD4 T cells after COVID-19. Study information: The convalescents comprised six males and four females, two of them Hispanic. Overlapping spike peptides served as the stimulus for the cells. These peptides came from SARS-CoV-2 and from the common cold coronaviruses HCoV-NL63, HCoV-OC43 and HCoV-229E. Collection of post-COVID samples occurred a median approximately 93 days after diagnosis, spanning a range of 35 to 161.

Sequence data for DNA of cultured CD4+ T cells were generated by the Oncomine TCR Beta short-read assay. MiXCR, run by TCRdb on the PCR reads, gives a single entry per CDR3 protein. The data contain about 20,000 distinct CDR3 sequences, around 50% of them seen just once; the ten biggest clones take up 6% to 7.5%. A word on this clonotype: Its matching antigen is unknown.

Regarding treatment: roughly 10-day PBMC culture with coronavirus spike peptide pools or control peptides (ViraFEST assay). The CDR3 has 15 residues. The germline gives CDR1 LNHDA, CDR2 SQIVND (reference sequence). V dropped 6 bases and J dropped 4; count of bases not matched to a gene: 9. The TCR comes from a human donor who had recovered from COVID-19. Sequenced sample: CD4+ T cells from blood, cultured in vitro. The genes are TRBV19 and TRBJ1-1; 9 bases align to TRBD1. The CDR3 loop is CASRLDRGLGTEAFF. DNA of the CDR3: TGTGCCAGTAGGCTGGACAGGGGATTGGGCACTGAAGCTTTCTTT.